This T cell receptor beta chain was found in a study of identical twins. As regards this clonotype: This could be a read error, since a much larger clone is one nucleotide away.

TCRdb re-called the 5' RACE reads through MiXCR, storing one row per CDR3 protein. The sample includes hundreds of thousands of distinct CDR3 sequences, around 6.6% of them seen just once. The CDR3 is 15 residues long. The V gene's germline CDR1 is LGHDT and CDR2 YNNKEL (reference sequence). The sample was also reused in another study, on yellow fever vaccine responses in identical twins.

The sample consisted of memory (CD45RO+) T cells sorted from blood. The chain couples TRBV3-1 to TRBJ2-7; TRBD1 matches 11 bases. The sequence was collected from a woman aged 18-30 years in good health. The CDR3 is CASSRGQGVSYVQYF. The CDR3 nucleotides are TGTGCCAGCAGCCGGGGACAGGGGGTCTCCTACGTGCAGTACTTC.